This T cell receptor beta chain was captured in a study of blood T cell repertoires in COVID-19. Study-level background: Samples representing acute and convalescent COVID-19 were sourced from the United States, Italy and Spain.

How the authors handled the data: From reference gene primer amplification, estimates of nucleated cell counts were derived. Generated by immunoSEQ multiplex PCR, the TCRdb table keeps only in-frame clones and is missing some. D and trimming come from the DNA, and the V and J calls and clone size come from that table. The sample lists a few hundred thousand clones, around nine tenths occurring once. The CDR3 is made up of 14 amino acids. The V gene's germline CDR1 is SGHTA and CDR2 FQGNSA. Trimming took off 5 bases at V and 0 bases at J, with 8 bases between the two ends. The sample taken for sequencing was peripheral blood. The TCR was taken from a woman aged 70-85 years with active or convalescent COVID-19. This rearrangement joins TRBV7-2 to TRBJ1-3, with D unclear. In nucleotides, the CDR3 is TGTGCCAGCAGCCTTGGCCTCTCTGGAAACACCATATATTTT. Translated: CASSLGLSGNTIYF.